One sample yielded the 16 T cell receptor beta chains listed below, sequenced in a study of CD8 T cells in Susac syndrome. Random hexamers served to reverse transcribe about 0.5 to 1 ug RNA. TCRdb reprocessed the immunoSEQ multiplex PCR reads via MiXCR and lists one record per CDR3 protein. The sample consists of around 140,000 distinct CDR3 sequences, approximately 95% of them appearing once. The sequencing input was CD4+ T cells from PBMCs. These receptors were collected from a human donor with multiple sclerosis.

The chain recombines TRBV20-1 with TRBJ2-5, with D uncertain. Germline CDR1 and CDR2: DFQATT and SNEGSKA (reference sequence). The CDR3 is 12 amino acids. V was pared by 4 bases and J by 4 bases, with 10 bases between. The CDR3 here is CSAIGSSETQYF. CDR3 nucleotide sequence: TGCAGTGCTATTGGTTCATCAGAGACCCAGTACTTC.

The chain is built from TRBV12-3 or TRBV12-4 and TRBJ2-1; tentatively, D is TRBD1 or TRBD2 (5 bases each). The V end was cut by 4 bases, the J end by 6 bases, with 22 bases between. The CDR3 contains 17 residues. This chain's CDR3 is CASSSQTGRVLSNEQFF. CDR3 coding DNA: TGTGCCAGCAGTTCGCAGACGGGACGGGTTCTTTCCAATGAGCAGTTCTTC.

The chain joins TRBV24-1 to TRBJ2-5; D is possibly TRBD2 (5 bases). The V and J ends lost 4 bases and 2 bases respectively, with 19 bases between them. The CDR3 length is 17 residues. CDR1 and CDR2 from the germline V gene are KGHDR and SFDVKD. CDR3 sequence: CATSDPAIGGKQETQYF. The CDR3 DNA reads TGTGCCACCAGTGACCCAGCCATAGGAGGAAAGCAAGAGACCCAGTACTTC.

J is TRBJ2-7 and V is TRBV7-9; possible D gene TRBD1, 7 bases. Germline CDR1 and CDR2: SEHNR and FQNEAQ (reference sequence). Trimming took 5 bases from V and 4 from J, leaving 15 bases between them. CDR3 length: 14 amino acids. The CDR3 reads CASSGGGTVYEQYF. For the CDR3, the DNA is TGTGCCAGCAGCGGGGGCGGGACAGTTTACGAGCAGTACTTC.

The J gene is TRBJ1-5, the V gene TRBV28, with D perhaps TRBD1 (5 bases). V was shortened by 5 bases and J by 4 bases, with 12 bases between the two germline ends. The CDR3 runs 14 residues. Germline-derived CDR1 and CDR2 are MDHEN and SYDVKM. The CDR3 DNA sequence: TGTGCCAGCAGTATGGGGGGAACTAATCAGCCCCAGCATTTT. Translated: CASSMGGTNQPQHF.

This chain connects TRBV20-1 to TRBJ2-7; 8 bases line up with TRBD1. Trimming cost V 3 bases and J 2 bases; bases outside gene matches: 0. This CDR3 is built from 12 residues. Germline V CDR1 and CDR2: DFQATT, SNEGSKA (reference sequence). CDR3 nucleotide sequence: TGCAGTGCTAGGGACAGGGCCTACGAGCAGTACTTC. Translation: CSARDRAYEQYF.

In its sample, this clonotype was seen once. This chain uses TRBV24-1 with TRBJ1-1; D call uncertain. The CDR3 length is 12 residues. V was pared by 7 bases and J by 1 base, with 6 bases between. CDR1 is KGHDR and CDR2 is SFDVKD in the germline V gene. This CDR3 reads CATSQRNTEAFF. CDR3 nucleotides: TGTGCCACCAGCCAGAGGAACACTGAAGCTTTCTTT.

The rearrangement links TRBV10-3 to TRBJ2-2, with 8 positions matching TRBD1. V shed 8 bases, J shed 6 bases, and the junction held 11 bases outside the gene matches. Germline assignment: CDR1 ENHRY and CDR2 SYGVKD. The CDR3 is 15 amino acids. The CDR3 region has the DNA TGTGCCATCTTAAGGACAGGGCAAAGGGCCGGGGAGCTGTTTTTT. It codes for CAILRTGQRAGELFF.

The chain links TRBV4-1 to TRBJ2-1, with 7 bases that match TRBD2. The CDR3 totals 14 residues. The ends lost 2 bases at V and 2 bases at J; junction bases unmatched: 0. The germline V gene encodes CDR1 MGHRA and CDR2 YSYEKL. CDR3 residues: CASSQLAAYNEQFF. In DNA, the CDR3 is TGCGCCAGCAGCCAACTAGCGGCCTACAATGAGCAGTTCTTC.

J is TRBJ2-7 and V is TRBV4-1, with 8 bases fitting TRBD1. This CDR3 contains 15 residues. Looked up from germline, CDR1 is MGHRA and CDR2 is YSYEKL. The ends lost 2 bases at V and 2 bases at J; junction bases unmatched: 5. In DNA, the CDR3 is TGCGCCAGCAGCCAACCAGGGGGCGCTCCCTACGAGCAGTACTTC. Protein sequence: CASSQPGGAPYEQYF.

This clonotype was counted once. The chain uses TRBV28 and TRBJ2-5; 11 bases line up with TRBD1. V shed 3 bases and J 4 bases; nucleotides not matched to a gene: 4. The CDR3 has 15 amino acids. Germline CDR1 is MDHEN and CDR2 is SYDVKM. In DNA form, the CDR3 reads TGTGCCAGCAGTTTTCGAGGGACAGGGGGAGAGACCCAGTACTTC. Translating gives CASSFRGTGGETQYF.

The genes are TRBV30 and TRBJ1-1, with D uncertain. V shed 4 bases and J shed 5 bases, with 20 bases lying between them. Germline V CDR1 and CDR2: GTSNPN, SVGIG (reference sequence). The CDR3 has 15 amino acids. CDR3 DNA: TGTGCCTGGACTCTTCTCGGGGTAGAGGGTACTGAAGCTTTCTTT. Amino acids: CAWTLLGVEGTEAFF.

J is TRBJ1-2 and V is TRBV20-1; D remains unclear. V lost 4 bases and J 2 bases, leaving 8 bases between the germline ends. CDR3 length: 12 residues. CDR1 and CDR2 from the germline V gene are DFQATT and SNEGSKA (reference sequence). CDR3 DNA: TGCAGTGCTATGTGGCAGAACTATGGCTACACCTTC. Translating it yields CSAMWQNYGYTF.

CDR3 in amino acids: CASSQTSGNSYEQYF. The CDR3 region has the DNA TGTGCCAGCAGCCAAACCAGCGGGAACTCCTACGAGCAGTACTTC. This chain links TRBV3-1 with TRBJ2-7; 7 positions match TRBD2. This CDR3 spans 15 amino acids. The J segment lost 0 bases and the V segment lost 2 bases, leaving 4 bases of the junction unmatched. Per the germline V gene, CDR1 is LGHDT and CDR2 is YNNKEL (reference sequence).

The genes are TRBV2 and TRBJ2-7; D possibly corresponds to TRBD1 (7 bases). V was trimmed by 6 bases and J by 0 bases, leaving 12 bases between them. Germline CDR1 is SNHLY and CDR2 is FYNNEI. The CDR3 contains 14 residues. The CDR3 region is CASRPQGGSYEQYF. Written as DNA, the CDR3 is TGTGCCAGCAGGCCCCAGGGGGGCTCCTACGAGCAGTACTTC.

V is TRBV27 and J is TRBJ1-5; D ambiguous. The CDR3 has 13 residues. Germline-derived CDR1 and CDR2 are MNHEY and SMNVEV (reference sequence). Trimming stripped 0 bases from V and 5 bases from J, with 5 bases between. The CDR3 region is CASSLSRDQPQHF. The CDR3 coding sequence is TGTGCCAGCAGTTTATCAAGGGATCAGCCCCAGCATTTT.